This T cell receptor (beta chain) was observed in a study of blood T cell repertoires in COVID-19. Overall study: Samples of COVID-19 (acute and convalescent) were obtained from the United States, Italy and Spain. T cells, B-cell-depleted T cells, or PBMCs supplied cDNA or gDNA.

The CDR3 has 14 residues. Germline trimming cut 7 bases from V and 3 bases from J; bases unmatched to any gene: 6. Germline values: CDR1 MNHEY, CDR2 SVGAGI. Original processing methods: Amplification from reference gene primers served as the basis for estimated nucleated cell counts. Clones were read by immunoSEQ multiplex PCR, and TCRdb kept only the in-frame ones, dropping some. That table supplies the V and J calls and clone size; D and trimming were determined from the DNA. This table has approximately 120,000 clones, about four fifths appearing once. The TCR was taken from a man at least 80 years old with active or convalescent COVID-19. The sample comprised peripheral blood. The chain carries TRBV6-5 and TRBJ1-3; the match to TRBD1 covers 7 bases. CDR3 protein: CASTQGEGGNTIYF. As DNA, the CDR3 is TGTGCCAGCACCCAGGGGGAAGGTGGAAACACCATATATTTT.